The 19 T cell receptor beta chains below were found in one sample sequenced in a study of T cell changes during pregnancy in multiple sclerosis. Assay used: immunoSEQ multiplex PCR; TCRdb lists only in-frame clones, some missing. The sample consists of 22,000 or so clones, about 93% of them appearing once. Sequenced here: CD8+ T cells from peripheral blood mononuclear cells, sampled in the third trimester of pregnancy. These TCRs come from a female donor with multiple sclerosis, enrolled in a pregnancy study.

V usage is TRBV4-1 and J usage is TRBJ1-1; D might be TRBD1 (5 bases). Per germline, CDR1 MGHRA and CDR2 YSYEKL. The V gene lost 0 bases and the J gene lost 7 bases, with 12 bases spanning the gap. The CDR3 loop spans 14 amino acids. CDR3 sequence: CASSQDWGVLEAFF. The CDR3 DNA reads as TGCGCCAGCAGCCAAGATTGGGGGGTCCTTGAAGCTTTCTTT.

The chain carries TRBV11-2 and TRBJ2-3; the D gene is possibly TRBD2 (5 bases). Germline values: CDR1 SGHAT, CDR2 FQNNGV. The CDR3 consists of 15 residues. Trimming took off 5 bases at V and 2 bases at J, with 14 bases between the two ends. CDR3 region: CASSLKGDVTDTQYF. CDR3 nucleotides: TGTGCCAGCAGCCTCAAGGGAGATGTCACAGATACGCAGTATTTT.

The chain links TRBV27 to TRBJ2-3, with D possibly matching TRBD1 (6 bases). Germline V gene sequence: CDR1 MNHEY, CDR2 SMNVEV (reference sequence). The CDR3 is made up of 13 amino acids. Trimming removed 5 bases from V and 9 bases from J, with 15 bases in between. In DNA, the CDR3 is TGTGCCAGCAGTCTTGGGTTTACAGGGACGCAGTATTTT. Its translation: CASSLGFTGTQYF.

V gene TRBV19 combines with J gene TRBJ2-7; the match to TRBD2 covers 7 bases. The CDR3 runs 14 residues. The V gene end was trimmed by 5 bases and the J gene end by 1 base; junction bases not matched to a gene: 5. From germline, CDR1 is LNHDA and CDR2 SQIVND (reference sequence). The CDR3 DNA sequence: TGTGCCAGTAGTGCGGGACTACCTTCCTACGAGCAGTACTTC. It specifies CASSAGLPSYEQYF.

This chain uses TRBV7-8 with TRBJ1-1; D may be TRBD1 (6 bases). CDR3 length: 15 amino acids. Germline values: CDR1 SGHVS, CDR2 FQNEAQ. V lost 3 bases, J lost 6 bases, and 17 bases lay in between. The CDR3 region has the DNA TGTGCCAGCAGCTTCGTCCCCCCCCCAGGGGCTGAAGCTTTCTTT. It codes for CASSFVPPPGAEAFF. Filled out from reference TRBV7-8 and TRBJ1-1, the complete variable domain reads GAGVSQSPRYKVAKRGQDVALRCDPISGHVSLFWYQQALGQGPEFLTYFQNEAQLDKSGLPSDRFFAERPEGSVSTLKIQRTQQEDSAVYLCASSFVPPPGAEAFFGQGTRLTVV.

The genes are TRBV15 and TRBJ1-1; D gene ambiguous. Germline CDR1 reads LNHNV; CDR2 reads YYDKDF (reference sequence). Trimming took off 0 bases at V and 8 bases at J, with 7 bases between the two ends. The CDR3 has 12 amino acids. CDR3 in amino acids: CATSRDRREAFF. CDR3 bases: TGTGCCACCAGCAGAGATAGGCGGGAAGCTTTCTTT.

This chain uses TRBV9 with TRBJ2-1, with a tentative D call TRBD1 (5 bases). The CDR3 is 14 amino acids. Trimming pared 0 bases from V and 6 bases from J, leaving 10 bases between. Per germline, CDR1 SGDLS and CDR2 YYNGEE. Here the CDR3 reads CASSVGIGVNEQFF. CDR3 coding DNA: TGTGCCAGCAGCGTAGGTATAGGGGTCAATGAGCAGTTCTTC.

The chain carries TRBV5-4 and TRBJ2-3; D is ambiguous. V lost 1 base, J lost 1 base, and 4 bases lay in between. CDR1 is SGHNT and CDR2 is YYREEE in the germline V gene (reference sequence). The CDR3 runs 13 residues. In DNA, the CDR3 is TGTGCCAGCAGCTTGAGCGGCACAGATACGCAGTATTTT. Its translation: CASSLSGTDTQYF.

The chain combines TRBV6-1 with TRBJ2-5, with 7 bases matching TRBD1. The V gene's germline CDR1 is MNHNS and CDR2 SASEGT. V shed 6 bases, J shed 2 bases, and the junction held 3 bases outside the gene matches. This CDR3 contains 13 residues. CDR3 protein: CASSGDSQETQYF. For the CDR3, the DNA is TGTGCCAGCAGCGGGGACAGTCAAGAGACCCAGTACTTC.

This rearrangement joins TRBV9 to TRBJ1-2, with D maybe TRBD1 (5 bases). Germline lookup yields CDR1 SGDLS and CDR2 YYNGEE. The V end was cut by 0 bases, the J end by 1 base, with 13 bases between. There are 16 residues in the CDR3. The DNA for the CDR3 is TGTGCCAGCAGCGTAGTGGGGAAAACAGGTAACTATGGCTACACCTTC. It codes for CASSVVGKTGNYGYTF.

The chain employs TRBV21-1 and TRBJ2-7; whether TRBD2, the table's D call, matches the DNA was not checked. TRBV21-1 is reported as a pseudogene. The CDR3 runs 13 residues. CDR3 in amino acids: CASSKGGDYEQYF. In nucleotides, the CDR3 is TGTGCCAGCAGCAAAGGGGGGGACTACGAGCAGTACTTC.

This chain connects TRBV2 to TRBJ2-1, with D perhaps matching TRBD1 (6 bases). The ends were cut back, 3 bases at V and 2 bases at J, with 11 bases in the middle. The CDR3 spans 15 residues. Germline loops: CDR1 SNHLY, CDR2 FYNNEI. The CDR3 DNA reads TGTGCCAGCAGTGACAGGGGAAGGACCTACAATGAGCAGTTCTTC. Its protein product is CASSDRGRTYNEQFF.

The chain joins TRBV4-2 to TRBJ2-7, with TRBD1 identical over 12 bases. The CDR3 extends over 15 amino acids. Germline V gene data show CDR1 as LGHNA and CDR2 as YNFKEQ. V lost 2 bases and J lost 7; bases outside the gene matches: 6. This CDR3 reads CASSQPGQGAGEQYF. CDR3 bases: TGTGCCAGCAGCCAACCGGGACAGGGGGCGGGGGAGCAGTACTTC.

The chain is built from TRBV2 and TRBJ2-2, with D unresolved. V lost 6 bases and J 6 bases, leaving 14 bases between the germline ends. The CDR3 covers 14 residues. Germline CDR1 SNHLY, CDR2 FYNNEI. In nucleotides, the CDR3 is TGTGCCAGCAGGGGCATGGGTACACCCGGGGAGCTGTTTTTT. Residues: CASRGMGTPGELFF. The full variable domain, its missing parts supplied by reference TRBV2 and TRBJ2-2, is EPEVTQTPSHQVTQMGQEVILRCVPISNHLYFYWYRQILGQKVEFLVSFYNNEISEKSEIFDDQFSVERPDGSNFTLKIRSTKLEDSAMYFCASRGMGTPGELFFGEGSRLTVL.

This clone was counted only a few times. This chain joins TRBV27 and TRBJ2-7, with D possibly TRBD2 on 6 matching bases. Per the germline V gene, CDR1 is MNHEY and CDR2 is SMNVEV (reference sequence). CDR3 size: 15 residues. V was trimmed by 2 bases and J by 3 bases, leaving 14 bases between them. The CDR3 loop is CASSLTVAGSYEQYF. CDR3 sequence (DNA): TGTGCCAGCAGTTTAACGGTGGCGGGAAGCTACGAGCAGTACTTC.

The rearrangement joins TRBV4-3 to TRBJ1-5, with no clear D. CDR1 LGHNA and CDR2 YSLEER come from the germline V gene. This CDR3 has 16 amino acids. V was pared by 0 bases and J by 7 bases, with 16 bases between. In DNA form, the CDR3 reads TGCGCCAGCAGCCAAGACCTCCGGGCCCCGGGGCAGCCCCAGCATTTT. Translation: CASSQDLRAPGQPQHF.

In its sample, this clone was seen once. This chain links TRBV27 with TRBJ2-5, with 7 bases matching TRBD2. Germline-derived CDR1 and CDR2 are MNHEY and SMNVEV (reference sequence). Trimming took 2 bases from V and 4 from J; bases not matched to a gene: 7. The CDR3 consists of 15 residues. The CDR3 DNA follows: TGTGCCAGCAGTTTAACTTGGGGGGAGGGAGAGACCCAGTACTTC. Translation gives CASSLTWGEGETQYF.

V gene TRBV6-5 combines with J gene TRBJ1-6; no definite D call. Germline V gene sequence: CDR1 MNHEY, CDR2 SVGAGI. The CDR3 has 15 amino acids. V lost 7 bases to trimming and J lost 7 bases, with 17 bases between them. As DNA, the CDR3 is TGTGCCAGCATCGGTTTGCAGAGCGTAAATTCACCCCTCCACTTT. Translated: CASIGLQSVNSPLHF.

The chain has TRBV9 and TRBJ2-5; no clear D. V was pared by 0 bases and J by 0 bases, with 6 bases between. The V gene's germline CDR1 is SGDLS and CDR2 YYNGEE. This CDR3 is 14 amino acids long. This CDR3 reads CASSVERDQETQYF. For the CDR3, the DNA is TGTGCCAGCAGCGTAGAGAGAGACCAAGAGACCCAGTACTTC.